This T cell receptor (beta chain) is from a study of cytomegalovirus exposure and HLA in healthy donors (dated by TCRdb to 2015 to 2018). Background for the entire study: According to an earlier analysis of 587 of the donors, roughly 180 million T cells yielded 117 million unique TCR beta sequences and 276 Gb of sequence data. Roughly 300 gigabases of sequencing data and about 92 million unique TCR sequences made up an early release that covered several hundred HLA-typed donors. Of the approximately 400 genotyped donors, around 81% fell in the genetic ancestry cluster associated with self-reported Caucasian donors. The study aimed to test whether cataloging public T cell receptors could reveal signatures of past pathogen exposure. The T cell repertoires of 700 or so subjects were profiled by immunosequencing and related to cytomegalovirus serostatus. Along with the approximately 650-subject first cohort, a separate validation cohort of around 110 different subjects was used. The study combined high-throughput TCR immunosequencing, statistical association of individual TCRs with disease status, and machine learning to predict cytomegalovirus infection status. In a later analysis, previously published TCR beta repertoires from roughly 710 donors were re-analyzed and high-resolution HLA genotyping was added so that TCR occurrence patterns could be studied. The later analysis used no new phenotypic data to find candidate immune exposures, relying instead on TCR beta sequences and their occurrence across donors. An earlier analysis of 450 to 750 of the donors used high-throughput TCR beta sequencing to judge whether each TCR beta V gene segment behaved as functional or pseudogenic. Donor age, sex, ethnicity and CMV serostatus were compiled together with the repertoire data. A later genetic analysis took genome-wide SNP genotypes for about 55% of the roughly 670 donors and used that subset as a discovery cohort. Every discovery cohort repertoire had been produced on one sequencing platform. Both class I and class II loci were covered by HLA typing, at four-digit resolution. Typing coverage varied by locus: roughly 629-640 donors for A, B, C, DRB1 and DQB1; 522 for DQA1; more than 600 for DPA1; approximately 490 for DPB1. A handful of DR-DQ haplotypes were handled as single units for association and clustering because linkage in the cohort was strong. On average, around 240,000 unique TCR beta nucleotide sequences were sequenced per donor among a few hundred genotyped donors of the cohort, with roughly 18% of those sequences being non-productive.

Results and caveats for the whole study, not just this receptor: Most CMV-associated TCR beta chains appeared to be HLA-restricted in a later analysis, and the HLA associations seemed to be driven largely by CMV exposure. Several of the top co-occurrence clusters appeared to be linked to parvovirus B19, influenza, CMV and Epstein-Barr virus, according to a later analysis. According to a later genetic analysis, donors in an Asian-associated ancestry cluster had fewer N-insertions in productive TCRs than the approximately 650-donor mean. The presence/absence analyses assumed that sequencing depth was roughly uniform across donors, and that assumption may not be true. Assigning TCR associations to individual alleles was difficult when HLA alleles, especially DR and DQ, strongly co-occurred. The only immune exposure information available for the cohort was CMV serostatus. In a later genetic analysis, a missense DCLRE1C variant was associated with V-gene and J-gene trimming of TCR beta chains, and the association was replicated in an independent cohort. Across donors, most TCR sequences were observed very rarely, whereas some public TCRs were present in many individuals. This cohort had only TCR beta chains sequenced, and the lack of alpha or paired-chain data limited which features could be detected. Because counts were too low, roughly 18 rarely observed V segments, including chromosome 9 orphons, were left out of the earlier analysis of 587 of the donors. A later analysis associated 16,951 TCR beta sequences with specific HLA alleles at a false discovery rate of 0.05. Some IMGT-functional V segments, including TRBV6-2 and TRBV6-3, could not be distinguished by the 87-base-pair reads and were therefore excluded. A later analysis found that TCR association rates varied across HLA loci, with DRB1 alleles showing the most associated TCRs and HLA-C alleles the fewest. A few of the identified cytomegalovirus-associated TCR beta chains were confirmed in vitro to be specific for cytomegalovirus antigens. A total of fewer than 200 TCR beta chains were listed by the study as associated with cytomegalovirus. Compared with equally common non-associated chains, HLA-associated TCR beta chains in a later analysis were more clonally expanded and had lower generation probabilities. Correlated functional status among segregating V segments might reflect linkage disequilibrium, but an unknown experimental factor could not be ruled out. A cluster of highly shared sequence variants was judged likely to be a technical artifact of the sequencing pipeline. A further reported finding was that TCR beta sequences accurately predicted the HLA-A and HLA-B alleles for most subjects in the first cohort. An earlier analysis of some 560 of the donors showed that most TCR beta V segments appeared in productive rearrangements either about 87% or about 30% of the time, which broadly matched IMGT annotations. The classifier was reported to diagnose cytomegalovirus status with high specificity and sensitivity in both the original cohort and the validation cohort. Because some donors lacked HLA typing at each locus, the association tests relied only on the typed subset. According to the authors, the approach could potentially be generalized to other disease states and immunological phenotypes.

The protocol used for the library was the immunoSEQ multiplex PCR assay. For the multiplex PCR, a mixture combining 60 forward primers for TCR Vbeta segments and 13 reverse primers for TCR Jbeta segments was used. Amplification of the CDR3 region of rearranged TCR beta genes was performed with a multiplex PCR assay on genomic DNA. The amplified TCR beta libraries were sequenced on the Illumina HiSeq System as 87-base-pair reads. The study's own analysis went as follows. Across the 670 or so repertoires, a later analysis counted roughly 84 million unique TCR beta chains, some 11 million of which were shared by at least two donors. To remove PCR and sequencing errors, raw reads were error-corrected and collapsed into unique sequences using a nearest-neighbor algorithm that merged closely related sequences. CDR3 sequences were aligned to IMGT reference sequences to assign V, D and J gene segments. For a sequence to be retained, at least a six-nucleotide match to both a V gene segment and a J gene segment was required. A rearrangement was called productive if the CDR3 had no stop codons and remained in frame with V and J, and every other rearrangement was called non-productive. Following IMGT convention, CDR3 was defined as the stretch from the second conserved V-encoded cysteine to the conserved J-encoded phenylalanine. The earlier analysis of about 620 of the donors excluded sequences that lacked an unambiguous match to a single V gene segment. An earlier analysis of over 450 of the donors classified V segments as functional when productive rearrangements were above 56.7% and as segregating when the standard deviation between donors was above 5%. A statistical classification framework was built to diagnose cytomegalovirus status from the catalog of TCR beta chain sequences. V and J gene assignment, in a later analysis, came from comparing TCR nucleotide sequences with IMGT/GENE-DB human TR gene sequences. In a later analysis, CDR3 sequences and most-parsimonious VDJ recombination scenarios were assigned using the TCRdist pipeline. In a later analysis, every TCR beta chain was defined by the combination of its CDR3 amino acid sequence and its V-gene family, and reads without a unique V-gene family were dropped. In a later analysis, several hundred highly shared, low-generation-probability nucleotide sequences were removed to address suspected cross-contamination and a sequencing artifact. In a later analysis, a clonal expansion index for each public chain was calculated from normalized within-repertoire ranks of inferred template counts. Generation probabilities in a later analysis came from a VDJ recombination model fitted to out-of-frame rearrangements, and those results were checked against IGoR. In a later analysis, TCR-TCR, TCR-HLA and TCR-CMV co-occurrence was scored with hypergeometric tests, and a repertoire-size bias correction was applied to TCR pairs. A later analysis estimated false discovery rates by permuting HLA or CMV assignments 20 times. In a later analysis, co-occurring TCRs were grouped with DBSCAN, and TCRdist sequence similarity was added when clustering was performed within HLA-allele-positive subsets. Repertoires with fewer than 30,000 or more than 120,000 public chains were left out of co-occurrence clustering, as were about five repertoires with anomalous nucleotide sharing. Drawn from immuneACCESS, this table holds only the in-frame rearrangements with V and J called that TCRdb kept. Clones are partly lost; checked studies trace under half to an unresolved V gene and leave the rest unexplained. For V, J and clone size, that table is used; D and trimming come from the DNA. This sample lists about 160,000 clones; over 70% were detected once. In total, the top ten clones hold 1% to 1.5% of the sample.

In total, over 600 healthy bone marrow donors made up the cohort. Cohort members were all nominally healthy when sampled, although unrecorded immune exposures were likely present. The donor tested CMV seropositive, placing the donor among the 289 seropositive members of the cohort. A peripheral blood sample was collected from each donor, and TCR beta sequencing was performed on peripheral blood mononuclear cells. Genomic DNA was extracted from the blood cell samples with the Qiagen DNeasy Blood Extraction Kit. In the case of this clone: Its binding antigen is unknown. The input lacks base qualities; no much larger clone sits a single base away.

Via the germline V gene, CDR1 is KGHSH and CDR2 LQKENI. The CDR3 runs 15 amino acids, cysteine and phenylalanine included. The retained sequence is limited to the CDR3, 45 bases, with the frame set at the first base. V is pruned by 3 bases and J by 5 bases, leaving 7 bases of the junction without a gene match. The V and J segments used are TRBV18 and TRBJ1-1; 9 nucleotides in the junction match TRBD1. This TCR was recovered from a man aged 45-65 years in good health and CMV-seropositive. Sequencing used PBMCs. The DNA reads as follows: TGTGCCAGCTCACCTACAAAGACAGGGGGGACTGAAGCTTTCTTT. Its protein product is CASSPTKTGGTEAFF.